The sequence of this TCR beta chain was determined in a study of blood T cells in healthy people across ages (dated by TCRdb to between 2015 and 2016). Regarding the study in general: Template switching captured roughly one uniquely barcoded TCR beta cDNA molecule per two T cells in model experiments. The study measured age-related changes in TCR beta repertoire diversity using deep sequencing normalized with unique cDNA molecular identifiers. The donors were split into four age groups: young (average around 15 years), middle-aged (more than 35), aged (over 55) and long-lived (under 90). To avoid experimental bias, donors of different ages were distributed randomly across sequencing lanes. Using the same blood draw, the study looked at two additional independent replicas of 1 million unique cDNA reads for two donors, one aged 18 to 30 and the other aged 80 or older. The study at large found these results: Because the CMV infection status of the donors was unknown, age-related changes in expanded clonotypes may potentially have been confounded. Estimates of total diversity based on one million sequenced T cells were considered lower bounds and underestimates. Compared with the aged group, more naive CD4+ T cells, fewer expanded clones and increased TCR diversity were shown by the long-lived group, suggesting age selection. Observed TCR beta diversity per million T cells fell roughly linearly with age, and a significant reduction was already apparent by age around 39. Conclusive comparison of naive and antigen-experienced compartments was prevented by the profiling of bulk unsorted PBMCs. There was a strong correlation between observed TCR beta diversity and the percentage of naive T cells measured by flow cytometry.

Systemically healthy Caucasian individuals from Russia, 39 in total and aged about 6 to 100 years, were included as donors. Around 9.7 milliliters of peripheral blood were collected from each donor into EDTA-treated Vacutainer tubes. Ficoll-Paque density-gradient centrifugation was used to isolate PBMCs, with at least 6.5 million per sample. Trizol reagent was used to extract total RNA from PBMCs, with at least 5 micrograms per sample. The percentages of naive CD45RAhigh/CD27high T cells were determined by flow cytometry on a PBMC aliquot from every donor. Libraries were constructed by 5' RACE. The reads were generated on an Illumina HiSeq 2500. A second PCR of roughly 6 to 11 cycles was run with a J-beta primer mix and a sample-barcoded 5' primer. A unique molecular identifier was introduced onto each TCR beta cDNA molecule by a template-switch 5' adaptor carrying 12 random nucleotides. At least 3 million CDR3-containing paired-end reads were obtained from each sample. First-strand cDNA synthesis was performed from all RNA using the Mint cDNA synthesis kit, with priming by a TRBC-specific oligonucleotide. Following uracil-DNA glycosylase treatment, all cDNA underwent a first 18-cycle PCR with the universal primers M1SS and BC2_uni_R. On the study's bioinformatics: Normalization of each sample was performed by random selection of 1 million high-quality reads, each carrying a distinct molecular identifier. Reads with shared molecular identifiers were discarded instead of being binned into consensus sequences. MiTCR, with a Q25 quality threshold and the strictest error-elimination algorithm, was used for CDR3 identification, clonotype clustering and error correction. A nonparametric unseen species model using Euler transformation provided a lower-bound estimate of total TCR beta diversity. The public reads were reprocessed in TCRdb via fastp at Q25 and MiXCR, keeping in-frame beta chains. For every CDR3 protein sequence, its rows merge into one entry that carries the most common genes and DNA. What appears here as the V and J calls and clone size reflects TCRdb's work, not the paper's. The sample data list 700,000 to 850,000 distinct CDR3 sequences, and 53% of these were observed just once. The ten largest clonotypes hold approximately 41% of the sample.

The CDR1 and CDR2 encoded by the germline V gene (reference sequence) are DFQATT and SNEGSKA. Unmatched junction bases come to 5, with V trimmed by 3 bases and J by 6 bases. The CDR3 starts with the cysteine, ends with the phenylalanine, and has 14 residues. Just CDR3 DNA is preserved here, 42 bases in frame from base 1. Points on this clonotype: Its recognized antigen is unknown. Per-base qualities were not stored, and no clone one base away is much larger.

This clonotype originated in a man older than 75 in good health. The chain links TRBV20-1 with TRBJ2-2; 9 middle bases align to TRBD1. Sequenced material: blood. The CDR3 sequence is CSAREDRGAGELFF. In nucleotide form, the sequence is TGCAGTGCTAGGGAAGACAGGGGGGCCGGGGAGCTGTTTTTT.